This TCR beta chain was identified in a study of T cells in Graves' hyperthyroidism and ophthalmopathy. This clonotype was recorded once. Regions amplified from RNA transcripts were the TCR beta CDR3 regions. During a first-round RT-PCR of the TCR CDR3, the HTBI primer set was used. In TCRdb, the multiplex PCR reads were re-called with MiXCR into one record per CDR3 protein. This sample has 540,000 or so distinct CDR3 sequences, with approximately 44% found just once. This CDR3 spans 13 amino acids. Deletions cut 7 bases from V and 3 bases from J, with 10 bases between. Germline V gene data show CDR1 as SQVTM and CDR2 as ANQGSEA.

This clonotype was sampled from an adult woman with Graves' disease, either hyperthyroidism or ophthalmopathy (not recorded which). The chain has TRBV29-1 and TRBJ2-6, with D unresolved. The sample taken for sequencing was peripheral blood or thyroid tissue (not recorded which). CDR3 region: CSALKDGANVLTF. The CDR3 DNA is TGCAGCGCCCTAAAGGATGGGGCCAACGTCCTGACTTTC.